This T cell receptor (beta chain) was sequenced for a study of blood T cell repertoires in COVID-19. At the level of the study: Donors in the United States, Italy and Spain gave samples during acute or convalescent COVID-19.

After removal of 3 bases from V and 11 bases from J, the junction contained 6 bases not matched to a gene. CDR1 is MNHEY, CDR2 SVGAGI, per germline. This CDR3 contains 13 residues. The data were produced by immunoSEQ multiplex PCR, yet TCRdb's version contains in-frame clones alone and is incomplete. The sample contains nearly 15,000 clones, roughly four fifths of which appear only once. The sample consisted of peripheral blood. The receptor comes from a man aged 60 to 69 with acute or convalescent COVID-19. J is TRBJ1-4 and V is TRBV6-5; TRBD1 matches at 7 bases. The CDR3 sequence: CASSYPDRVKLFF. The CDR3 DNA is TGTGCCAGCAGTTATCCTGACAGGGTCAAACTGTTTTTT.